One sample yielded the 19 T cell receptor beta chains listed below, sequenced in a study of metastatic and nonmetastatic thyroid tumors. MiXCR was used by TCRdb to re-call the PCR reads. The data hold approximately 84,000 clones, with 14% to 15% observed a single time. No treatment of any kind had been given to any patient before thyroid surgery. The sequenced material came from blood. These receptors originate from a female donor with papillary thyroid cancer or a benign thyroid nodule (not recorded which). Some clones in this sample may be carry-over from other donors' samples.

This clone appeared many times. The rearrangement links TRBV6-5 to TRBJ1-2; 10 positions agree with TRBD1. This CDR3 is 15 amino acids long. Trimming removed 0 bases from V and 5 bases from J; junction bases left unmatched: 3. CDR1 and CDR2 from the germline V gene are MNHEY and SVGAGI. CDR3 DNA: TGTGCCAGCAGTTACTCGATGGGACAGGGGTATGGCTACACCTTC. Its protein is CASSYSMGQGYGYTF.

Remarks on this clone: A much more abundant neighbour one base away suggests this may be a read error. The CDR3 DNA reads TGTGCCAGTAGTATTTCGGAGAACACTGAAGCTTTCTTT. This gives the protein CASSISENTEAFF. The rearrangement joins TRBV19 to TRBJ1-1; no clear D. Trimming stripped 3 bases from V and 1 base from J, with 6 bases between. CDR3 length equals 13 residues. The germline V gene has CDR1 LNHDA and CDR2 SQIVND (reference sequence). Full variable domain (missing parts from reference TRBV19 and TRBJ1-1): DGGITQSPKYLFRKEGQNVTLSCEQNLNHDAMYWYRQDPGQGLRLIYYSQIVNDFQKGDIAEGYSVSREKKESFPLTVTSAQKNPTAFYLCASSISENTEAFFGQGTRLTVV.

This clone was counted at least ten times. The rearrangement uses TRBV30 and TRBJ2-2; D is possibly TRBD1 or TRBD2 (5 bases each). Germline assignment: CDR1 GTSNPN and CDR2 SVGIG (reference sequence). V was trimmed by 3 bases and J by 0 bases, leaving 14 bases between them. The CDR3 extends over 16 amino acids. Here the CDR3 reads CAWSLALGANTGELFF. The CDR3 nucleotides read TGTGCCTGGAGCTTAGCTTTGGGGGCGAACACCGGGGAGCTGTTTTTT. Full variable domain (rest looked up from reference TRBV30 and TRBJ2-2): SQTIHQWPATLVQPVGSPLSLECTVEGTSNPNLYWYRQAAGRGLQLLFYSVGIGQISSEVPQNLSASRPQDRQFILSSKKLLLSDSGFYLCAWSLALGANTGELFFGEGSRLTVL.

This clone was detected ten times or more. J is TRBJ2-7 and V is TRBV24-1; 9 nucleotides align to TRBD1. Trimming removed 6 bases from V and 6 bases from J; junction bases left unmatched: 8. Germline V gene data show CDR1 as KGHDR and CDR2 as SFDVKD. This CDR3 comprises 14 residues. In DNA form, the CDR3 reads TGTGCCACCAGTTCCGGGACAGGGTGGGCCGAGCAGTACTTC. Translated, it gives CATSSGTGWAEQYF.

This clone occurred many times. This rearrangement joins TRBV30 to TRBJ1-1; D is possibly TRBD1 (5 bases). The CDR3 runs 13 residues. The V end lost 3 bases, the J end lost 12 bases, and 20 bases lay between the germline ends. In germline, CDR1 is GTSNPN, CDR2 SVGIG (reference sequence). The CDR3 DNA reads TGTGCCTGGAGAAGGGTTGAGGGGACGAATTCTTTCTTT. Translation gives CAWRRVEGTNSFF.

This clone was counted at least ten times. The chain recombines TRBV5-1 with TRBJ2-3, with TRBD1 matching over 7 bases. Germline V gene data show CDR1 as SGHRS and CDR2 as YFSETQ. The CDR3 runs 14 residues. V lost 6 bases, J lost 1 base, and 5 bases stayed unmatched. In DNA, the CDR3 is TGCGCCAGCAATAACAGGGGTGGCACAGATACGCAGTATTTT. Translation: CASNNRGGTDTQYF.

This clone appeared a few times. The junction departs from the called germline gene at one end, perhaps through a read error. The genes are TRBV6-4 and TRBJ2-1, with D possibly being TRBD2 (5 bases). The CDR3 is made up of 15 amino acids. Per germline, CDR1 MRHNA and CDR2 SNTAGT. The CDR3 reads CASSDSSWSYNEQFF. The CDR3 coding sequence is TGTGCCAGTAGTGACTCTAGCTGGTCCTACAATGAGCAGTTCTTC.

There are many counts of this clone. The chain has TRBV2 and TRBJ2-7; weak D call: TRBD2 (6 bases). Germline assignment: CDR1 SNHLY and CDR2 FYNNEI. The germline V and J ends were trimmed by 5 bases and 4 bases, with 12 bases remaining between them. The CDR3 consists of 13 residues. The CDR3 bases are TGTGCCAGCAGTAGCGGGTCCGGGTACGAGCAGTACTTC. Amino acids: CASSSGSGYEQYF.

There are many counts of this clone. The chain couples TRBV28 to TRBJ2-2, with D perhaps TRBD1 (5 bases). The germline V gene has CDR1 MDHEN and CDR2 SYDVKM. Trimming stripped 6 bases from V and 6 bases from J, with 11 bases between. The CDR3 is 13 amino acids. The CDR3 is CASRPRVAGELFF. Here the CDR3 DNA reads TGTGCCAGCAGACCCAGGGTCGCCGGGGAGCTGTTTTTT.

Comment on this clone: A much larger clone is a single base away; this may be a read error. The genes are TRBV4-2 and TRBJ1-1; D gene ambiguous. This CDR3 is built from 13 residues. The germline V gene encodes CDR1 LGHNA and CDR2 YNFKEQ. CDR3 sequence reads: CASSQDVGLEDFF. The CDR3 bases are TGTGCCAGCAGCCAAGATGTGGGATTAGAAGATTTCTTT.

Regarding this clone: This may be a read error, as it is one base from a much larger clone. The chain links TRBV7-6 to TRBJ2-3; 9 bases agree with TRBD1. The CDR3 loop spans 17 amino acids. V lost 5 bases to trimming and J lost 7 bases; unmatched junction nucleotides: 16. Germline V lookup: CDR1 SGHVS, CDR2 FNYEAQ. The CDR3 protein is CASSPPPTGGKGYTQYF. The CDR3 DNA is TGTGCCAGCAGCCCCCCCCCCACAGGGGGCAAGGGATATACGCAGTATTTT.

This clone has a count of ten or more. The chain has TRBV6-1 and TRBJ1-6; D not resolved. This CDR3 has 15 amino acids. The germline V gene encodes CDR1 MNHNS and CDR2 SASEGT. Trimming took off 8 bases at V and 5 bases at J, with 16 bases between the two ends. As DNA, the CDR3 is TGTGCCAGCCGGGAGTGGGGAGCAGATAATTCACCCCTCCACTTT. It translates to CASREWGADNSPLHF.

A few counts support this clone. Without the conserved terminal phenylalanine or tryptophan, this CDR3 likely stems from a read error. The limits of the CDR3 on the DNA are not certain, so only TCRdb's listed CDR3 is given. CDR3 loop: CASSFQATGVGDTKYL. The chain links TRBV6-2 or TRBV6-3 to TRBJ2-3; the D call TRBD1 from the table was never checked on the DNA. Germline assignment: CDR1 MNHEY and CDR2 SVGEGT. From its first to its last residue, the CDR3 has 16 amino acids.

This clone was recorded many times. The chain links TRBV20-1 to TRBJ1-2; no definite D call. The length of the CDR3 is 16 residues. Trimming shortened V by 0 bases and J by 4 bases, and 18 bases separated the two germline ends. CDR1 DFQATT and CDR2 SNEGSKA come from the germline V gene (reference sequence). The CDR3 DNA follows: TGCAGTGCTAGAGAGTTGGGGAGGGAAGCGACCTATGGCTACACCTTC. Translation gives CSARELGREATYGYTF.

The rearrangement uses TRBV28 and TRBJ2-5; D may be TRBD2 (5 bases). Germline V gene data show CDR1 as MDHEN and CDR2 as SYDVKM. The CDR3 runs 14 residues. V lost 2 bases and J lost 7, with 14 bases in between. The CDR3 sequence is CASSLAGVSVTQYF. DNA for the CDR3: TGTGCCAGCAGTTTAGCCGGGGTTTCGGTGACCCAGTACTTC.

The J gene is TRBJ2-2, the V gene TRBV9; D may be TRBD2 (6 bases). This CDR3 has 14 amino acids. The germline V gene encodes CDR1 SGDLS and CDR2 YYNGEE. Trimming shortened V by 5 bases and J by 8 bases, and 16 bases separated the two germline ends. The CDR3 DNA reads TGTGCCAGCAGGGGGGGACGCTCCCCGGGGGAGCTGTTTTTT. Protein: CASRGGRSPGELFF.

This clone has a count of ten or more. The chain recombines TRBV6-1 with TRBJ1-2; D is unclear. The germline gives CDR1 MNHNS, CDR2 SASEGT. The V end lost 4 bases, the J end lost 1 base, and 16 bases lay between the germline ends. This CDR3 spans 16 amino acids. The CDR3 spells CASSGGGGSLNYGYTF. In nucleotides, the CDR3 is TGTGCCAGCAGTGGCGGCGGAGGCAGCCTTAACTATGGCTACACCTTC.

The sample holds many counts of this clone. The chain carries TRBV9 and TRBJ2-7; the D gene could be TRBD1 or TRBD2 (5 bases each). V was clipped by 3 bases and J by 2 bases, with 12 bases between them. The CDR3 length is 14 residues. Germline V gene lookup returns CDR1 SGDLS and CDR2 YYNGEE. CDR3 region: CASSARMGAYEQYF. CDR3 in DNA: TGTGCCAGCAGCGCTCGAATGGGGGCCTACGAGCAGTACTTC.

The V and J genes are TRBV19 and TRBJ1-1; weak D call: TRBD1 (6 bases). There are 13 residues in the CDR3. CDR1 is LNHDA and CDR2 is SQIVND in the germline V gene (reference sequence). Trimming removed 7 bases from V and 3 bases from J, with 12 bases in between. CDR3 loop: CASISTGYTEAFF. CDR3 sequence (DNA): TGTGCCAGTATTTCGACAGGTTACACTGAAGCTTTCTTT.